The subject of this entry is one T cell receptor beta chain. In the original analysis: Estimated nucleated cell counts came from reference gene primer amplification. Libraries were prepared by immunoSEQ multiplex PCR; TCRdb keeps only in-frame clonotypes and omits some of them. V, J and clone size are those of that table, while D and trimming were read from the DNA. The table records roughly 250,000 clones, around nine tenths of them present only once. Participant age was roughly 18 to 90 years, and participants resided in roughly 25 US areas. Participants had their cohort set by participant-reported clinical history. The record originates from a study of blood T cell repertoires in COVID-19. As for the study in general: COVID-19 samples from acute and convalescent phases originated in the United States, Italy and Spain.

The TCR comes from a woman under 30 who had recovered from COVID-19. Specimen: PBMCs or T cells enriched from blood (not recorded which).

CDR3 amino acids: CASSPDREGQPQHF. In DNA, the CDR3 is TGCGCCAGCAGCCCGGACAGGGAAGGTCAGCCCCAGCATTTT. The chain employs TRBV5-1 and TRBJ1-5; TRBD1 matches at 8 bases. V lost 4 bases, J lost 6 bases, and 6 bases stayed unmatched. The CDR3 runs to 14 residues. Germline V gives CDR1 SGHRS, CDR2 YFSETQ.